Following are 29 T cell receptor beta chains from one sample sequenced in a study of blood T cells in healthy people across ages. A second PCR of about 7 to 12 cycles used a sample-barcoded 5' primer and a J-beta primer mix. In TCRdb, the 5' RACE reads were re-called with MiXCR into one record per CDR3 protein. The sample has approximately 1,000,000 distinct CDR3 sequences, around two fifths seen once. Sequencing input: blood. The receptors shown here come from a man younger than 30 in good health.

There are a few counts of this clonotype. The rearrangement joins TRBV7-9 to TRBJ2-4, with unresolved D. TRBJ2-7 explains the end of the DNA better; the J call may be wrong. The CDR3 sequence is 14 residues long. CDR1 is SEHNR, CDR2 FQNEAQ, per germline (reference sequence). The DNA of the CDR3 is TGTGCCAGCAGCTTAGAGTTGGAGATCTACGAGCAGTACTTC. Its protein is CASSLELEIYEQYF.

This clonotype showed up just a few times. The genes are TRBV7-2 and TRBJ2-1; weak D call: TRBD2 (6 bases). Germline assignment: CDR1 SGHTA and CDR2 FQGNSA. V dropped 6 bases and J dropped 7 bases, with 16 bases sitting between them. The CDR3 has 14 residues. The CDR3 coding sequence is TGTGCCAGCAGTCCGGGACTCCAGATGAATGAGCAGTTCTTC. It translates to CASSPGLQMNEQFF.

The chain employs TRBV12-3 or TRBV12-4 and TRBJ2-3; no firm D call. V lost 5 bases to trimming and J lost 8 bases, with 11 bases between them. This CDR3 region has 12 residues. CDR3 in DNA: TGTGCCAGCAGTCACTTACAGAGTACGCAGTATTTT. Protein sequence: CASSHLQSTQYF.

This clonotype was observed a handful of times. The chain couples TRBV4-3 to TRBJ2-7; 8 nucleotides agree with TRBD1. The V and J ends lost 3 bases and 3 bases, in that order; junction bases with no gene match: 7. Germline CDR1 and CDR2: LGHNA and YSLEER. The CDR3 is 15 residues long. CDR3 sequence (DNA): TGCGCCAGCAGCCACGTCGCAGGGGGCGACTACGAGCAGTACTTC. This translates into CASSHVAGGDYEQYF.

The chain carries TRBV21-1 and TRBJ2-3; the D segment call TRBD1 is taken from the table without a DNA check. TRBV21-1 is termed a pseudogene. The CDR3 spans 17 residues. The CDR3 is CASSKGATDDVGGTQYF. The CDR3 nucleotides are TGTGCCAGCAGCAAAGGCGCGACAGACGACGTAGGGGGTACGCAGTATTTT.

This clonotype came up a few times. The V gene is TRBV7-2, the J gene TRBJ1-6; D uncertain. The ends were cut back, 3 bases at V and 10 bases at J, with 13 bases in the middle. The CDR3 has 14 residues. Germline assignment: CDR1 SGHTA and CDR2 FQGNSA. CDR3 loop: CASSFDGPRSPLHF. In DNA, the CDR3 is TGTGCCAGCAGCTTTGATGGGCCTAGGTCACCCCTCCACTTT. Based on the CDR3 plus reference TRBV7-2 and TRBJ1-6, the full variable domain is GAGVSQSPSNKVTEKGKDVELRCDPISGHTALYWYRQSLGQGLEFLIYFQGNSAPDKSGLPSDRFSAERTGGSVSTLTIQRTQQEDSAVYLCASSFDGPRSPLHFGNGTRLTVT.

V usage is TRBV12-5 and J usage is TRBJ1-5; D gene ambiguous. Trimming removed 7 bases at V and 2 bases at J, with 15 bases between. The CDR3 is made up of 15 amino acids. Germline V CDR1 and CDR2: LGHNT, FRNRAP. The CDR3 reads CASATRGVGNQPQHF. CDR3 coding DNA: TGTGCTAGTGCCACCCGCGGAGTGGGCAATCAGCCCCAGCATTTT.

J is TRBJ2-1 and V is TRBV20-1, with no clear D. CDR3 length: 12 amino acids. Per the germline V gene, CDR1 is DFQATT and CDR2 is SNEGSKA (reference sequence). The V end was cut by 3 bases, the J end by 5 bases, with 8 bases between. CDR3 region: CSARAMNNEQFF. CDR3 bases: TGCAGTGCTAGGGCGATGAACAATGAGCAGTTCTTC.

This rearrangement joins TRBV7-2 to TRBJ2-7, with D possibly TRBD2 on 5 matching bases. V was cut by 5 bases and J by 7 bases, with 30 bases left in between. The germline V gene has CDR1 SGHTA and CDR2 FQGNSA. The CDR3 covers 18 residues. CDR3 protein: CASSVIFFGGRTFNEQYF. For the CDR3, the DNA is TGTGCCAGCAGCGTCATTTTTTTCGGCGGGCGAACTTTCAATGAGCAGTACTTC.

The V gene is TRBV4-3, the J gene TRBJ2-5; TRBD1 or TRBD2 may be the D gene (5 bases each). V gave up 4 bases and J gave up 11 bases, with 23 bases separating them. CDR1 and CDR2 from the germline V gene are LGHNA and YSLEER. This CDR3 region has 15 residues. CDR3 sequence (DNA): TGCGCCAGCAGCCCCTCATCTGGGGGTTACAATGAGCAGTACTTC. Translating gives CASSPSSGGYNEQYF.

As regards this clonotype: At one of its ends the junction is not consistent with the germline gene, which may arise from a read error. The chain links TRBV15 to TRBJ1-1, with 8 bases matching TRBD1. Germline CDR1 reads LNHNV; CDR2 reads YYDKDF (reference sequence). The CDR3 is made up of 15 amino acids. CDR3 bases: TGTGCCACCGGCAGAGTACAGGGGGTTGTATCTGAAGCTTTCTTT. Amino acids: CATGRVQGVVSEAFF.

This clonotype was detected only a few times. The CDR3 DNA reads as TGCGCCAGCAGCCAACCCAAACTAATCGAAGGGGAGAAAAAACTGTTTTTT. This codes for CASSQPKLIEGEKKLFF. The chain joins TRBV4-1 to TRBJ1-4; D is perhaps TRBD1 (5 bases). The CDR3 spans 17 residues. Germline loops: CDR1 MGHRA, CDR2 YSYEKL. Trimming removed 2 bases at V and 9 bases at J, with 22 bases between.

V gene TRBV6-2 or TRBV6-3 combines with J gene TRBJ2-1; tentatively, D is TRBD1 (6 bases). CDR1 MNHEY and CDR2 SVGEGT come from the germline V gene. This CDR3 region has 14 residues. V lost 5 bases, J lost 8 bases, and 16 bases lay in between. The CDR3 protein is CASSRWGLGDEQFF. The CDR3 region has the DNA TGTGCCAGCAGTCGATGGGGGCTCGGGGATGAGCAGTTCTTC.

Comments on this clonotype: A read error may explain this, as a much larger clone is one base away. This sequence joins TRBV29-1 and TRBJ2-1; D perhaps matches TRBD2 (5 bases). The assigned J gene may be wrong: the sequence end matches TRBJ2-7 better. The V gene's germline CDR1 is SQVTM and CDR2 ANQGSEA. This CDR3 contains 14 residues. The CDR3 reads CSVTRTVAYNEQYF. In nucleotides, the CDR3 is TGCAGCGTTACCAGGACTGTCGCCTACAATGAGCAGTACTTC.

Points on this clonotype: Its ends do not fully match the called genes, so a read error is possible. This sequence joins TRBV27 and TRBJ1-6, with D unclear. From germline, CDR1 is MNHEY and CDR2 SMNVEV (reference sequence). The CDR3 has 12 amino acids. The CDR3 sequence is CAGSPINSPLHF. The CDR3 bases are TGTGCCGGCAGTCCCATAAATTCACCCCTCCACTTT.

CDR3 region: CASSLTSGATETQYF. The CDR3 DNA reads TGTGCCAGCAGCTTGACTAGCGGGGCCACAGAGACCCAGTACTTC. The rearrangement joins TRBV13 to TRBJ2-5; 11 bases align to TRBD2. Trimming removed 3 bases from V and 4 bases from J; junction bases left unmatched: 4. The CDR3 has 15 amino acids. CDR1 PRHDT and CDR2 FYEKMQ come from the germline V gene (reference sequence).

The chain joins TRBV19 to TRBJ2-7, with a tentative D call TRBD1 (5 bases). Germline V gives CDR1 LNHDA, CDR2 SQIVND (reference sequence). This CDR3 region has 14 residues. V was clipped by 3 bases and J by 5 bases, with 14 bases between them. The chain's CDR3 is CASSIGDSPNEQYF. In DNA form, the CDR3 reads TGTGCCAGTAGTATCGGCGACAGCCCCAACGAGCAGTACTTC. Together with reference TRBV19 and TRBJ2-7, the CDR3 gives the full variable domain: DGGITQSPKYLFRKEGQNVTLSCEQNLNHDAMYWYRQDPGQGLRLIYYSQIVNDFQKGDIAEGYSVSREKKESFPLTVTSAQKNPTAFYLCASSIGDSPNEQYFGPGTRLTVT.

This clonotype has a handful of counts. The chain is built from TRBV6-6 and TRBJ1-2; 7 nucleotides agree with TRBD1. Germline CDR1 and CDR2: MNHNY and SVGAGI (reference sequence). The CDR3 runs 15 residues. V lost 5 bases, J lost 4 bases, and 10 bases stayed unmatched. The DNA for the CDR3 is TGTGCCAGCAGTACCCGGGACAGACCATTCTATGGCTACACCTTC. The encoded protein is CASSTRDRPFYGYTF.

This clonotype was detected only a few times. The gene calls are TRBV12-3 or TRBV12-4 and TRBJ1-5; D gene uncertain. Trimming took off 2 bases at V and 4 bases at J, with 12 bases between the two ends. The CDR3 totals 15 residues. The CDR3, as DNA: TGTGCCAGCAGTTTAACGGCAGACCCGAATCAGCCCCAGCATTTT. Translated, it gives CASSLTADPNQPQHF.

This clonotype was found a few times. This chain links TRBV6-5 with TRBJ1-4; possible D gene TRBD1, 5 bases. Germline CDR1 and CDR2: MNHEY and SVGAGI. Trimming left V 6 bases short and J 7 bases short, with 18 bases between. CDR3 length: 15 amino acids. The CDR3 DNA is TGTGCCAGCAGGTCGGGGCGCGTAGGAAGTGAAAAACTGTTTTTT. Its translation: CASRSGRVGSEKLFF.

This clonotype was observed a handful of times. The chain carries TRBV7-2 and TRBJ2-7; no clear D. The V gene's germline CDR1 is SGHTA and CDR2 FQGNSA. The CDR3 has 13 residues. Trimming shortened V by 5 bases and J by 6 bases, and 14 bases separated the two germline ends. The CDR3 DNA reads TGTGCCAGCAGCGTAGTACATCCGGGCGAGCAGTACTTC. It specifies CASSVVHPGEQYF.

The chain combines TRBV10-3 with TRBJ2-7; D possibly corresponds to TRBD1 (6 bases). The CDR3 length is 15 residues. Germline assignment: CDR1 ENHRY and CDR2 SYGVKD. V lost 8 bases and J lost 3, with 20 bases in between. This chain's CDR3 is CAIGSDSGTFYEQYF. The CDR3 region has the DNA TGTGCCATCGGGTCGGACAGTGGCACCTTCTACGAGCAGTACTTC.

This clonotype occurred a few times. The chain recombines TRBV29-1 with TRBJ1-1; tentative D call: TRBD1 (6 bases). Germline loops: CDR1 SQVTM, CDR2 ANQGSEA. The V and J ends lost 6 bases and 6 bases respectively, with 11 bases between them. The CDR3 is made up of 11 amino acids. The CDR3 bases are TGCAGCGTAGTTGGGGGCCCTGAAGCTTTCTTT. Its protein product is CSVVGGPEAFF. The variable domain in full, completed from reference TRBV29-1 and TRBJ1-1, reads SAVISQKPSRDICQRGTSLTIQCQVDSQVTMMFWYRQQPGQSLTLIATANQGSEATYESGFVIDKFPISRPNLTFSTLTVSNMSPEDSSIYLCSVVGGPEAFFGQGTRLTVV.

The chain links TRBV7-3 to TRBJ2-1; TRBD2 aligns across 10 bases. V gave up 2 bases and J gave up 4 bases; unmatched junction bases: 5. Germline CDR1 is SGHTA and CDR2 is FQGTGA. There are 16 residues in the CDR3. Here the CDR3 reads CASSLDLAGVYNEQFF. Written as DNA, the CDR3 is TGTGCCAGCAGCTTAGACCTAGCGGGGGTATACAATGAGCAGTTCTTC. Full variable domain (outside the CDR3, taken from reference TRBV7-3 and TRBJ2-1): GAGVSQTPSNKVTEKGKYVELRCDPISGHTALYWYRQSLGQGPEFLIYFQGTGAADDSGLPNDRFFAVRPEGSVSTLKIQRTERGDSAVYLCASSLDLAGVYNEQFFGPGTRLTVL.

This chain uses TRBV20-1 with TRBJ1-6, with 8 nucleotides matching TRBD1. Germline-derived CDR1 and CDR2 are DFQATT and SNEGSKA (reference sequence). The V segment lost 0 bases and the J segment 6 bases; nucleotides outside the gene matches: 4. The CDR3 sequence is 15 residues long. Here the CDR3 DNA reads TGCAGTGCTAGAGAGGGGGACAGGCCTAATTCACCCCTCCACTTT. As protein: CSAREGDRPNSPLHF.

This clonotype was observed once. This sequence joins TRBV12-3 or TRBV12-4 and TRBJ2-2; D remains ambiguous. This CDR3 has 16 amino acids. Deletions cut 2 bases from V and 2 bases from J, with 12 bases between. As DNA, the CDR3 is TGTGCCAGCAGTTTAAGGGCTGACATTAACACCGGGGAGCTGTTTTTT. Translated: CASSLRADINTGELFF.

This clonotype has more than one count but fewer than ten. The chain carries TRBV20-1 and TRBJ1-4; D may be TRBD1 (6 bases). The CDR3 totals 13 residues. Germline V gene sequence: CDR1 DFQATT, CDR2 SNEGSKA (reference sequence). Trimming took 4 bases from V and 8 from J, leaving 14 bases between them. The CDR3 reads CSANDRNLEKLFF. The CDR3 DNA follows: TGCAGTGCTAACGACAGGAACTTGGAAAAACTGTTTTTT.

The chain joins TRBV4-2 to TRBJ1-5; TRBD1 agrees at 8 bases. This CDR3 contains 16 residues. Trimming removed 0 bases from V and 6 bases from J; junction bases left unmatched: 7. Germline-derived CDR1 and CDR2 are LGHNA and YNFKEQ. The CDR3 here is CASSQDLAGGGQPQHF. CDR3 nucleotide sequence: TGTGCCAGCAGCCAAGATTTGGCAGGGGGCGGTCAGCCCCAGCATTTT.

In this sample, this clonotype turned up a few times. This chain connects TRBV15 to TRBJ2-7; D gene ambiguous. CDR1 and CDR2 (germline): LNHNV, YYDKDF (reference sequence). The CDR3 runs to 12 residues. Trimming cost V 1 base and J 4 bases, with 5 bases left between them. DNA of the CDR3: TGTGCCACCAGCAGAGTGTCGTACGAGCAGTACTTC. Encoded protein: CATSRVSYEQYF.